One T cell receptor beta chain is described in this entry. Germline V gene lookup returns CDR1 MDHEN and CDR2 SYDVKM. This CDR3 region has 15 residues. Germline trimming cut 6 bases from V and 7 bases from J; bases unmatched to any gene: 9. PCR primers comprised 60 Vbeta and 13 Jbeta primers. Libraries were prepared by immunoSEQ multiplex PCR; TCRdb keeps only in-frame clonotypes and omits some of them. The table has about 21,000 clones, about 80% seen once. These data are taken from a study of cytomegalovirus exposure and HLA in healthy donors. The specimen sequenced was PBMCs. The TCR originated in a man aged 55 to 70 in good health and CMV-seronegative. The rearrangement uses TRBV28 and TRBJ1-5; 10 nucleotides align to TRBD1. CDR3 nucleotide sequence: TGTGCCAGCAGATTACCGGGACAGGGGACACAGCCCCAGCATTTT. Residues: CASRLPGQGTQPQHF.